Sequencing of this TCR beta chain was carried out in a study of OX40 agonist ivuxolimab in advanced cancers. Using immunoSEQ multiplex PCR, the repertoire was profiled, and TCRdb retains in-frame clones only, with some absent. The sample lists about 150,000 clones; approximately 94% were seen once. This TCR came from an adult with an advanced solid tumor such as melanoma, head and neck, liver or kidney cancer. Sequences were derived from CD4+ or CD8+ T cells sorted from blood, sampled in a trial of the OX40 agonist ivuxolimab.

The CDR3 DNA is TGTGCCACCAGAAGCTCCTATAATTCACCCCTCCACTTT. Its protein is CATRSSYNSPLHF. The genes are TRBV15 and TRBJ1-6, with D unresolved. V was shortened by 6 bases and J by 0 bases, with 3 bases between the two germline ends. Germline V CDR1 and CDR2: LNHNV, YYDKDF (reference sequence). The CDR3 contains 13 residues.